Sequencing of this TCR beta chain was carried out in a study of cytomegalovirus exposure and HLA in healthy donors (dated by TCRdb to the late 2010s). Looking at the study overall: The 650 to 750 repertoires of the first cohort and the approximately 110 validation repertoires were produced on the same platform, according to a later analysis. The study combined high-throughput TCR immunosequencing, statistical association of individual TCRs with disease status, and machine learning to predict cytomegalovirus infection status. The aim of the study was to test whether cataloging public T cell receptors could identify signatures of past pathogen exposure. Besides the first cohort of around 700 subjects, a separate validation cohort made up of 120 different subjects was used. Overall results and qualifications from the work: The study listed approximately 160 TCR beta chains as associated with cytomegalovirus. The classifier was reported to diagnose cytomegalovirus status with high specificity and sensitivity in both the original and validation cohorts. It was suggested by the authors that the approach could potentially be generalized to other disease states and immunological phenotypes. While some public TCRs were present in many individuals, most TCR sequences turned up only very rarely across donors. A later analysis found that TCRs clustered in the first cohort also tended to co-occur in the 120 validation repertoires, with 94% of cluster scores above 0. In vitro tests confirmed that a few of the cytomegalovirus-associated TCR beta chains recognize cytomegalovirus antigens. All 120 or so repertoires were used to score co-occurrence in the validation cohort in a later analysis, because that analysis had no HLA typing for the cohort.

Library creation used the immunoSEQ multiplex PCR assay. On the authors' methods: A statistical classification framework was developed to diagnose cytomegalovirus status using the catalog of TCR beta chain sequences. This is the immuneACCESS table as TCRdb keeps it, with only in-frame sequences that have V and J called. A part of the clones is gone; compared with another copy, unresolved V genes explain less than half, and the rest is unexplained. V, J and clone size were drawn from that table, and D and trimming were deduced from the DNA. Across this sample there are under 250,000 clones, with roughly 87% seen only once. Approximately 12% of the sample lies in the top ten. The donors belonged to the validation cohort of under 150 subjects, which was separate from the roughly 700-subject first cohort. Regarding this clone: Its target antigen remains unknown. Base qualities are not provided; no much larger clone lies one nucleotide away.

The source of this sequence is a man between 18 and 29 years old in good health and CMV-seropositive. The sequenced material came from PBMCs.

The sequence in DNA is TGTGCCAGCAGTTGGACCGGGACAGTCCCTGAAGCTTTCTTT. It encodes CASSWTGTVPEAFF. Rearrangement joined TRBV2 to TRBJ1-1; 7 junctional bases match TRBD1. The CDR3 sequence holds 14 residues, the cysteine and phenylalanine included. The retained sequence is limited to the CDR3, 42 bases, with the frame set at the first base. V is cut back by 5 bases and J by 6 bases, with 9 bases in the junction unmatched. From the germline V gene, CDR1 is SNHLY and CDR2 is FYNNEI.